This paragraph covers one T cell receptor beta chain sequence. The antigen is not known. The entry originates in a study of blood T cells in healthy people across ages. Study results and caveats: Donor CMV status, an unknown factor, possibly confounded changes in expanded clonotypes.

For the second PCR, which ran for 7 to 11 cycles, a sample-barcoded 5' primer and a J-beta primer mix were used. There were at least 3 million CDR3-containing paired-end reads obtained from each sample. TCRdb independently ran MiXCR on the 5' RACE reads; one entry per CDR3 protein. The sample includes 1.6 million or so distinct CDR3 sequences, approximately 32% of them seen just once. CDR3 size: 15 residues. Per germline, CDR1 MDHEN and CDR2 SYDVKM. V was clipped by 5 bases and J by 3 bases; unmatched bases: 8. V and J are TRBV28 and TRBJ2-5; 8 positions agree with TRBD1. The sequencing sample was made of blood. The source is a woman aged 25-40 years in good health. The CDR3 here is CASSPWTGRKETQYF. The CDR3 DNA reads TGTGCCAGCAGTCCATGGACAGGGAGAAAAGAGACCCAGTACTTC.